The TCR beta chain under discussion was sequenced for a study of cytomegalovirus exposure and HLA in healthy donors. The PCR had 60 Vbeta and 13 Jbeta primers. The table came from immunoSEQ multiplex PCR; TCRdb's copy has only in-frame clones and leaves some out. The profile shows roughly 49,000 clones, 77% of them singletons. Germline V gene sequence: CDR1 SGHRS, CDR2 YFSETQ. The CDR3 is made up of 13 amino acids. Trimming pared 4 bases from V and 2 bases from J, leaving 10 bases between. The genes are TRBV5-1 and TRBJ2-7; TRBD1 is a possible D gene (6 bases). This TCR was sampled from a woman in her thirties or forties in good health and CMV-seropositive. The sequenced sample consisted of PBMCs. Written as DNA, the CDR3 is TGCGCCAGCAGCCGGCCAGGGGCCTACGAGCAGTACTTC. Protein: CASSRPGAYEQYF.